Detailed here is one T cell receptor beta chain. The data stem from a study of OX40 agonist ivuxolimab in advanced cancers. At the level of the study: One patient with hepatocellular carcinoma and two with cutaneous melanoma, three in all, had partial responses.

The ends lost 8 bases at V and 7 bases at J; junction bases unmatched: 10. The CDR3 covers 14 residues. Germline CDR1 is SNHLY and CDR2 is FYNNEI. Blood was sampled at baseline, cycle 4 day 1, and cycle 7 day 1. Profiled with immunoSEQ multiplex PCR; TCRdb holds only in-frame clones, not every one. The table lists about 55,000 clones, 84% of them singletons, with approximately 4.2% in the top ten. The gene calls are TRBV2 and TRBJ1-5; the match to TRBD1 covers 8 bases. This TCR was sampled from an adult with an advanced solid tumor such as melanoma, head and neck, liver or kidney cancer. Sample: CD4+ or CD8+ T cells sorted from blood, taken in a trial of the OX40 agonist ivuxolimab. CDR3 in DNA: TGTGCCAGCTTCCTTGGACAGGGCACCCAGCCCCAGCATTTT. Protein product: CASFLGQGTQPQHF.